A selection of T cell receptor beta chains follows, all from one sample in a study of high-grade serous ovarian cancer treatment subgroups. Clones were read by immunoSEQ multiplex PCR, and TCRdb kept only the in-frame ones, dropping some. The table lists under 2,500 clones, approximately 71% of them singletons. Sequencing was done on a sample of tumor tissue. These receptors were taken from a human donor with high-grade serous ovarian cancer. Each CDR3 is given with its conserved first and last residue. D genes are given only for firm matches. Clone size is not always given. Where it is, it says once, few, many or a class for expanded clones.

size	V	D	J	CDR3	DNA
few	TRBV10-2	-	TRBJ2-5	CASSESSAKYF	TGCGCCAGCAGTGAGTCGTCTGCTAAGTACTTC
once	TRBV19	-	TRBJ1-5	CASIEDGEMGQPQHF	TGTGCCAGTATAGAGGACGGTGAGATGGGTCAGCCCCAGCATTTT
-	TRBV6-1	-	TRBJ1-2	CASSEAAGYGYTF	TGTGCCAGCAGTGAAGCCGCCGGATATGGCTACACCTTC
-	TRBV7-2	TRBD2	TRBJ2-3	CASSLAGGWDTQYF	TGTGCCAGCAGCTTAGCCGGGGGGTGGGATACGCAGTATTTT
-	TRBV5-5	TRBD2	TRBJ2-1	CASSFTSSGGFDEQFF	TGTGCCAGCAGCTTTACAAGCAGCGGGGGGTTTGATGAGCAGTTCTTC
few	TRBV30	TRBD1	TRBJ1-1	CAWSKGQGRTEAFF	TGTGCCTGGAGCAAAGGACAGGGGCGTACTGAAGCTTTCTTT
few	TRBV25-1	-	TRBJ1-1	CASSQGPFMNTEAFF	TGTGCCAGCAGTCAGGGCCCGTTCATGAACACTGAAGCTTTCTTT
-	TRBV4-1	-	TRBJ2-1	CASSQEGLGTHNEQFF	TGCGCCAGCAGCCAGGAGGGCTTAGGGACTCACAATGAGCAGTTCTTC
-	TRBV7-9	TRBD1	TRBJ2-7	CASSQPQTGGRSYEQYF	TGTGCCAGCAGCCAACCCCAAACAGGGGGGAGGTCGTACGAGCAGTACTTC
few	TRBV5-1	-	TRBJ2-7	CASEPDGQRLEQYF	TGCGCCAGCGAACCGGACGGACAGAGACTCGAGCAGTACTTC
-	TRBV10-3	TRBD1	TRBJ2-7	CAIRDPGTEVYEQYF	TGTGCCATCAGAGACCCCGGGACAGAAGTATACGAGCAGTACTTC
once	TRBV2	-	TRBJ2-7	CASSDLGPWRNPTYEQYF	TGTGCCAGCAGTGATTTAGGTCCTTGGCGGAACCCCACCTACGAGCAGTACTTC
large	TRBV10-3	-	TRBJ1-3	CAALEEGAGNTIYF	TGTGCCGCTCTAGAGGAAGGGGCTGGAAACACCATATATTTT
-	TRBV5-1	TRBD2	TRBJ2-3	CASSLGTSGGAADTQYF	TGCGCCAGCAGCTTGGGGACTAGCGGGGGGGCCGCAGATACGCAGTATTTT
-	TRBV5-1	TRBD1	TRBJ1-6	CASSWTGVGEGSPLHF	TGCGCCAGCAGCTGGACAGGGGTGGGGGAAGGTTCACCCCTCCACTTT
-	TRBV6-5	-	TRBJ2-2	CASSYFFGETGELFF	TGTGCCAGCAGTTACTTCTTCGGGGAGACCGGGGAGCTGTTTTTT
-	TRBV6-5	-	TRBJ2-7	CASSPGPRIYEQYF	TGTGCCAGCAGTCCGGGCCCTAGAATTTACGAGCAGTACTTC
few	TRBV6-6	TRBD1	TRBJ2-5	CASSYGDRQETQYF	TGTGCCAGCAGTTACGGGGACAGACAAGAGACCCAGTACTTC
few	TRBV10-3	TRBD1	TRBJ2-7	CASSYGPGGRSSYEQYF	TGTGCCAGCAGTTACGGACCAGGGGGCCGCAGCTCCTACGAGCAGTACTTC
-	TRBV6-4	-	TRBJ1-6	CASSYPGPGPPEDSPLHF	TGTGCCAGCAGTTACCCCGGACCGGGACCCCCAGAGGATTCACCCCTCCACTTT
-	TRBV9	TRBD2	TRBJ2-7	CASSPQWGGPYEQYF	TGTGCCAGCAGCCCCCAGTGGGGGGGTCCCTACGAGCAGTACTTC
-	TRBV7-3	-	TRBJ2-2	CASSSVVTGELFF	TGTGCCAGCAGCTCGGTGGTGACCGGGGAGCTGTTTTTT
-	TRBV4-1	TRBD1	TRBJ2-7	CASSHHPDRDYEQYF	TGCGCCAGCAGCCACCATCCGGACAGGGACTACGAGCAGTACTTC
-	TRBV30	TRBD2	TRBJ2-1	CAWSGGSGGSAYNEQFF	TGTGCCTGGAGTGGCGGTAGCGGGGGGTCCGCCTACAATGAGCAGTTCTTC
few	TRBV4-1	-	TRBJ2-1	CASSQDRGANNEQFF	TGCGCCAGCAGCCAAGACCGGGGGGCCAACAATGAGCAGTTCTTC
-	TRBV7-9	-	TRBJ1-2	CASSFNASYGYTF	TGTGCCAGCAGCTTCAACGCAAGCTATGGCTACACCTTC
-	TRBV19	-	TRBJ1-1	CASSIEGGRAGEAFF	TGTGCCAGTAGTATAGAAGGAGGCAGGGCGGGGGAAGCTTTCTTT
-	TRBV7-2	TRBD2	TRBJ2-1	CASSLALGSTSGFSYNEQFF	TGTGCCAGCAGCTTAGCGTTGGGTTCGACTAGCGGGTTCTCCTACAATGAGCAGTTCTTC
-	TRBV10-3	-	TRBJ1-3	CAISESAPMTGNTIYF	TGTGCCATCAGTGAGTCGGCCCCGATGACCGGAAACACCATATATTTT
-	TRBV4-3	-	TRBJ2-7	CASSQESEGGGSYEQYF	TGCGCCAGCAGCCAAGAGTCGGAAGGGGGAGGGTCCTACGAGCAGTACTTC
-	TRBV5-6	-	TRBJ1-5	CASSPPGYSNQPQHF	TGTGCCAGCAGCCCCCCGGGCTATAGCAATCAGCCCCAGCATTTT
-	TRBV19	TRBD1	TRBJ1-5	CASSTDRGQPQHF	TGTGCCAGTAGTACGGACAGGGGGCAGCCCCAGCATTTT
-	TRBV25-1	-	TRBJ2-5	CASSRRLQETQYF	TGTGCCAGCAGCCGACGGCTCCAAGAGACCCAGTACTTC
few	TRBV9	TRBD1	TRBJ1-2	CASSLRQGGYYGYTF	TGTGCCAGCAGCCTCCGACAGGGGGGTTATTATGGCTACACCTTC
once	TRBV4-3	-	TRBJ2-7	CASSQDFQSLRGQYF	TGCGCCAGCAGCCAAGATTTCCAGAGCCTACGTGGGCAGTACTTC
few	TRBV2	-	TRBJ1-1	CASSEGPGHLNTEAFF	TGTGCCAGCAGTGAAGGGCCGGGACACCTGAACACTGAAGCTTTCTTT
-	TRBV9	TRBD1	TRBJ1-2	CASSVGGQTNYGYTF	TGTGCCAGCAGCGTAGGGGGACAGACTAACTATGGCTACACCTTC
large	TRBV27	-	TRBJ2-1	CASSHRLDRSSYNEQFF	TGTGCCAGCAGTCACCGCCTCGACCGAAGCTCCTACAATGAGCAGTTCTTC
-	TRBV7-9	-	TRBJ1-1	CASSLGQENTEAFF	TGTGCCAGCAGCTTAGGACAGGAGAACACTGAAGCTTTCTTT
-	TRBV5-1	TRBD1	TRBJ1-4	CASSTGQGGWANEKLFF	TGCGCCAGCAGCACGGGACAGGGCGGTTGGGCTAATGAAAAACTGTTTTTT
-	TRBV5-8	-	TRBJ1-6	CASSLGYDSPLHF	TGTGCCAGCAGCTTGGGTTACGATTCACCCCTCCACTTT
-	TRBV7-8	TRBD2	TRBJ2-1	CASSLEKTRLAGGRVNEQFF	TGTGCCAGCAGCTTAGAGAAAACTAGACTAGCGGGGGGGCGGGTAAATGAGCAGTTCTTC
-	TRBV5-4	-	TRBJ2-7	CASANLLLSYEQYF	TGTGCCAGCGCCAACCTCCTACTCTCCTACGAGCAGTACTTC